What follows describes a single TCR beta chain. This record comes from a study of blood T cell repertoires in COVID-19. Study-level information: Collection of acute and convalescent COVID-19 samples took place in the United States, Italy and Spain. Nucleic acid was either cDNA or gDNA, and it came from T cells, B-cell-depleted T cells, or PBMCs.

The method was immunoSEQ multiplex PCR; TCRdb's version includes in-frame clones alone and lacks a portion of them. The sample consists of 250,000 to 300,000 clones, 88% of them appearing once. The cohort comprised adults aged about 18 to 90 years residing in about two dozen US areas. Participant-given clinical history determined each cohort assignment. V was pared by 3 bases and J by 5 bases, with 17 bases between. The CDR3 has 16 residues. Germline assignment: CDR1 SGHTA and CDR2 FQGNSA. This TCR came from a woman in her thirties who had recovered from COVID-19. The genes are TRBV7-2 and TRBJ1-5; no firm D call. Sequencing used PBMCs or T cells enriched from blood (not recorded which). The CDR3: CASSLLTGVVHQPQHF. The CDR3 DNA sequence: TGTGCCAGCAGCTTGCTAACCGGGGTGGTTCATCAGCCCCAGCATTTT.